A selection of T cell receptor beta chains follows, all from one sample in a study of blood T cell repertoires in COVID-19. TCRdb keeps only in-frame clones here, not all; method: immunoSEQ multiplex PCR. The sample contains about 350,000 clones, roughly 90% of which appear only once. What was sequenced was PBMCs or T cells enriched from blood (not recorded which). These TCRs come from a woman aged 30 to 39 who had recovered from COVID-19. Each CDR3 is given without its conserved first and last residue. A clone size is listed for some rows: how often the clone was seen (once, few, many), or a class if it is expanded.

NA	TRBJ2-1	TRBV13	ASSLWASGAYNEQF
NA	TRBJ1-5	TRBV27	ASSVSGTKYSNQPQH
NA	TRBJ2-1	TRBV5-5	ASSSTGTSGPNEQF
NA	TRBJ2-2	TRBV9	ASSVSGGAIGELF
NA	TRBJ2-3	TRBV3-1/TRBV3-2	ASSQLAGGGADTQY
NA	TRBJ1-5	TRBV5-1	ASSLLEGGQPQH
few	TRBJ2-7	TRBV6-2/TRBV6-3	ASSVPGVAYEQY
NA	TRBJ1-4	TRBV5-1	ASSKRTGGDEKLF
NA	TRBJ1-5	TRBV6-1	ASSEAGGIHQPQH
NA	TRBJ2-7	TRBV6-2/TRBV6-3	ASSIAGASSYEQY
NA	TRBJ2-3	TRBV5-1	ASSSQPTRQTDTQY
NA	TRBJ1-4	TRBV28	ASSFYLVEGSEKLF
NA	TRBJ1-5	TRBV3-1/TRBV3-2	ASSQDLGGGQPQH
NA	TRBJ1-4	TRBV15	ATSRSGTGDEKLF
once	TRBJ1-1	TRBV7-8	ASSQGTGGEVTEAF
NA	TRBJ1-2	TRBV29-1	SVAPDRFLGYT
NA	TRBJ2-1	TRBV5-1	ASSLGADNEQF
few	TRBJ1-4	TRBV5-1	ASSLEPGEKLF
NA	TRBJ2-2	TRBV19	ASSRSGGAGTGELF
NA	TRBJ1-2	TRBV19	ASTREGSPGYT
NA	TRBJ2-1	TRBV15	ATSRDLGGEQF
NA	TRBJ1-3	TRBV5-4	ASSLGGISGNTIY
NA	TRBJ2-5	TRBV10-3	AISAGTGGQETQY
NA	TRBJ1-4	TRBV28	ASSPPRVEKLF